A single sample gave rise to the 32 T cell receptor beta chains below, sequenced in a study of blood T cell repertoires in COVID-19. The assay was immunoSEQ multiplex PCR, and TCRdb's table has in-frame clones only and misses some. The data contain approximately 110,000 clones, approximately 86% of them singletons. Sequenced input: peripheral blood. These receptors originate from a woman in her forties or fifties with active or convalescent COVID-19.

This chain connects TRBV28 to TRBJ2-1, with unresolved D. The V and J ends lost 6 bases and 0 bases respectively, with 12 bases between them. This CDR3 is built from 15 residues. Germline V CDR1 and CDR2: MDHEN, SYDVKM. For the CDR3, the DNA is TGTGCCAGCAGGTCTACTTTCATCTCCTACAATGAGCAGTTCTTC. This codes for CASRSTFISYNEQFF.

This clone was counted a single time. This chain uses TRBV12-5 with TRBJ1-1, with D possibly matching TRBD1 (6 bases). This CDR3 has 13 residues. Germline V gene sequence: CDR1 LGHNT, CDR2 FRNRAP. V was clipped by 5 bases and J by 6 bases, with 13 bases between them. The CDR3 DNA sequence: TGTGCTAGTGGTAGGGACACCACTTCTGAAGCTTTCTTT. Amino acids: CASGRDTTSEAFF.

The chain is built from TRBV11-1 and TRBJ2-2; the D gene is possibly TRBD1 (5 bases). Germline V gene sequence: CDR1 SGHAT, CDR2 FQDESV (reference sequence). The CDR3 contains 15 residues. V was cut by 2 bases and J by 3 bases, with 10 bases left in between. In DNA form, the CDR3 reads TGTGCCAGCAGCTTACTTTTAGGGGACACCGGGGAGCTGTTTTTT. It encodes CASSLLLGDTGELFF.

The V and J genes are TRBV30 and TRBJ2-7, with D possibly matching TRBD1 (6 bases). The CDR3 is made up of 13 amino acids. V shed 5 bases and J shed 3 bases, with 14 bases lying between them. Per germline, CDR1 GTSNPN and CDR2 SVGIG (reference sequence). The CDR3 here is CAWGDKQFYEQYF. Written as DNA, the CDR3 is TGTGCCTGGGGGGACAAGCAGTTCTACGAGCAGTACTTC.

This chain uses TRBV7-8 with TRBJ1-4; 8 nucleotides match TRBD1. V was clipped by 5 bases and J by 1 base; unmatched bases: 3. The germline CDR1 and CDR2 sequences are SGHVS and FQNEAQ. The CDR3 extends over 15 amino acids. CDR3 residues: CASSPGTGTNEKLFF. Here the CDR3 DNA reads TGTGCCAGCAGCCCCGGGACAGGAACTAATGAAAAACTGTTTTTT.

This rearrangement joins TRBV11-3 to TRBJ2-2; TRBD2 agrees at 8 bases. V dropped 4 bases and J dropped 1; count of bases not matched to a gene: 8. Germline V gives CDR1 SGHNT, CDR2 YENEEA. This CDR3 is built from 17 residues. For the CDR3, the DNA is TGTGCCAGCAGCTCCCCCCTAGCGGGCTTGAACACCGGGGAGCTGTTTTTT. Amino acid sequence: CASSSPLAGLNTGELFF. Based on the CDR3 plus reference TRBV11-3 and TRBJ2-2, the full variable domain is EAGVVQSPRYKIIEKKQPVAFWCNPISGHNTLYWYLQNLGQGPELLIRYENEEAVDDSQLPKDRFSAERLKGVDSTLKIQPAELGDSAVYLCASSSPLAGLNTGELFFGEGSRLTVL.

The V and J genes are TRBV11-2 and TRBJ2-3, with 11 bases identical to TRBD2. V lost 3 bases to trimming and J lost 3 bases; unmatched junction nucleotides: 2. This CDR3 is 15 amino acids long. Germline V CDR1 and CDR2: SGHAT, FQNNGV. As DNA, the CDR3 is TGTGCCAGCAGCTTTACTAGCGGGGGAACAGATACGCAGTATTTT. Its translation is CASSFTSGGTDTQYF.

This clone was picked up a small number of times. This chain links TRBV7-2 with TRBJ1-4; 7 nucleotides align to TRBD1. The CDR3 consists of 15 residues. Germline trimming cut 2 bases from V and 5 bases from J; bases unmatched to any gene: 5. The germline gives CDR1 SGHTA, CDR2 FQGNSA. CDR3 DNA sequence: TGTGCCAGCAGCTTAAATAGGGGGCTGAATGAAAAACTGTTTTTT. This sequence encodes CASSLNRGLNEKLFF. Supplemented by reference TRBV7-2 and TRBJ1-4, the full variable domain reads GAGVSQSPSNKVTEKGKDVELRCDPISGHTALYWYRQSLGQGLEFLIYFQGNSAPDKSGLPSDRFSAERTGGSVSTLTIQRTQQEDSAVYLCASSLNRGLNEKLFFGSGTQLSVL.

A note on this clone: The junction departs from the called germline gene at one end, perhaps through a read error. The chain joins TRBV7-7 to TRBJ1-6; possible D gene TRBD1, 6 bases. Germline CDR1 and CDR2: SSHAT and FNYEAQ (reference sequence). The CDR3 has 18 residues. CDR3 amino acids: CASSQPGRGRVSESPLHF. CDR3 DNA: TGTGCTAGCAGCCAACCCGGCAGGGGACGGGTTAGTGAATCACCCCTCCACTTT. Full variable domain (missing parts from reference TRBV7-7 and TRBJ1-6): GAGVSQSPRYKVTKRGQDVTLRCDPISSHATLYWYQQALGQGPEFLTYFNYEAQPDKSGLPSDRFSAERPEGSISTLTIQRTEQRDSAMYRCASSQPGRGRVSESPLHFGNGTRLTVT.

The CDR3 loop reads CASSLGDRGNTEAFF. Written as DNA, the CDR3 is TGTGCCAGCAGTCTAGGGGACAGGGGGAACACTGAAGCTTTCTTT. The chain has TRBV28 and TRBJ1-1, with 10 bases lining up with TRBD1. V was pared by 5 bases and J by 1 base, with 4 bases of the junction left unmatched. Germline assignment: CDR1 MDHEN and CDR2 SYDVKM. The CDR3 contains 15 residues.

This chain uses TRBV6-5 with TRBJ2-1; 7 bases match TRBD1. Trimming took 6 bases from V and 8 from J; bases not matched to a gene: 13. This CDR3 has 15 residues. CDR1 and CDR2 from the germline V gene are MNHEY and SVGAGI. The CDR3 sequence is CASSPGTVGYDEQFF. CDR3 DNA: TGTGCCAGCAGCCCCGGGACAGTGGGTTACGATGAGCAGTTCTTC.

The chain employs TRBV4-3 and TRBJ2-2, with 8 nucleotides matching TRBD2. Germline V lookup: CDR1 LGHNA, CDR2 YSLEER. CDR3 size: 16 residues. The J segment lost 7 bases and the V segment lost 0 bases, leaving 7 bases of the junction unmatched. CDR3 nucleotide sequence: TGCGCCAGCAGCCAAGATAGACTAGCGTCGTACGGGGAGCTGTTTTTT. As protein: CASSQDRLASYGELFF.

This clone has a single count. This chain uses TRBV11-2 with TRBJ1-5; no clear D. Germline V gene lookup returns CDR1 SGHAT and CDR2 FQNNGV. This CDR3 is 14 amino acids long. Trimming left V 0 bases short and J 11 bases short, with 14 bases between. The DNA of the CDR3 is TGTGCCAGCAGCTTAGATTGGGCCTCCGGCGCCCAGCATTTT. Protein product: CASSLDWASGAQHF.

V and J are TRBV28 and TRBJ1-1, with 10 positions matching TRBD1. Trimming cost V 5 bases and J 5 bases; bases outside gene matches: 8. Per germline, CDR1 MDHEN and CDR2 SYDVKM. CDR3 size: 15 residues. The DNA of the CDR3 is TGTGCCAGCAGTACACGGACAGGGGGTGGAACTGAAGCTTTCTTT. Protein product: CASSTRTGGGTEAFF.

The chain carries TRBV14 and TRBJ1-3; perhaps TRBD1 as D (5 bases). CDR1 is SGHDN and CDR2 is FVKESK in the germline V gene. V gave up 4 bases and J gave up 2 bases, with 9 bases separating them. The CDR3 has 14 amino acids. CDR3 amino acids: CASSPLGPGNTIYF. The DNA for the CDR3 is TGTGCCAGCAGCCCCTTGGGGCCTGGAAACACCATATATTTT.

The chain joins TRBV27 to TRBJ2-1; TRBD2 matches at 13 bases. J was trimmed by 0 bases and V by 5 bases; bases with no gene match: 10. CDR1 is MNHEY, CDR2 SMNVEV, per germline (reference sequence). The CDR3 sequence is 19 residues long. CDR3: CASSIRTSGSLGSYNEQFF. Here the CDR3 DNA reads TGTGCCAGCAGTATACGGACTAGCGGGAGTTTGGGCTCCTACAATGAGCAGTTCTTC.

For the CDR3, the DNA is TGTGCCATTCGACCGGGACAGGGGTCGCTTGGGGAGCTGTTTTTT. Translated: CAIRPGQGSLGELFF. This chain joins TRBV10-3 and TRBJ2-2, with 10 bases aligning to TRBD1. This CDR3 has 15 residues. The germline CDR1 and CDR2 sequences are ENHRY and SYGVKD. Losses at the gene ends were 9 bases for V and 8 bases for J; bases not matched to a gene: 12.

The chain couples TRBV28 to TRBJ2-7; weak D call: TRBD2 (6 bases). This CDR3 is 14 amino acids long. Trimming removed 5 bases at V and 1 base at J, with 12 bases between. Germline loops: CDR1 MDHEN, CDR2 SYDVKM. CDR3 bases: TGTGCCAGCAGTCAACTAGCCGATTCCTACGAGCAGTACTTC. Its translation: CASSQLADSYEQYF.

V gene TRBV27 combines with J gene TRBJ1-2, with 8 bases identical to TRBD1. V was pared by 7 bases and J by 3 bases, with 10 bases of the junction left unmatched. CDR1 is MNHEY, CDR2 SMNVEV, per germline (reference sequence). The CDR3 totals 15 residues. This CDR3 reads CASKDGQGADYGYTF. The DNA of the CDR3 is TGTGCCAGCAAGGACGGGCAGGGGGCCGACTATGGCTACACCTTC.

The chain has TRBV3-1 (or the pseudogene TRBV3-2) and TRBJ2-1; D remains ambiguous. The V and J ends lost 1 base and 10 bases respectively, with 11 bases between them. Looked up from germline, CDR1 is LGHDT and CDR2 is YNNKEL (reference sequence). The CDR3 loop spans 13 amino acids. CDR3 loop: CASSQVSRAEQFF. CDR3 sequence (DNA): TGTGCCAGCAGCCAAGTGAGTCGTGCAGAGCAGTTCTTC.

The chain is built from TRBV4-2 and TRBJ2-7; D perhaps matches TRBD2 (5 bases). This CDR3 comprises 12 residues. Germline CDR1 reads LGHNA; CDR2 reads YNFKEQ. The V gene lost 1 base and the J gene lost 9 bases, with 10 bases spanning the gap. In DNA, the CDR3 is TGTGCCAGCAGCCAAGGGCGAGAGGGGCAGTACTTC. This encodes CASSQGREGQYF.

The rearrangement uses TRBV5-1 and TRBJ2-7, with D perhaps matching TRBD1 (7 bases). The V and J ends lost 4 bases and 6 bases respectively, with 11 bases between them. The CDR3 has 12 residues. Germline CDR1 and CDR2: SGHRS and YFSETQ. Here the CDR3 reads CASSAGGPEQYF. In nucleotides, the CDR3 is TGCGCCAGCAGCGCAGGGGGGCCCGAGCAGTACTTC. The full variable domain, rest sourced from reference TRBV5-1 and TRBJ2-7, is KAGVTQTPRYLIKTRGQQVTLSCSPISGHRSVSWYQQTPGQGLQFLFEYFSETQRNKGNFPGRFSGRQFSNSRSEMNVSTLELGDSALYLCASSAGGPEQYFGPGTRLTVT.

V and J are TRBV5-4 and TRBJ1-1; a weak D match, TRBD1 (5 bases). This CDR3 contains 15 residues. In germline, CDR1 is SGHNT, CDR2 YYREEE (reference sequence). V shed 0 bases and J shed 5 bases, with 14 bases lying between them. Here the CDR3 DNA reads TGTGCCAGCAGCTTGGTGGGGCAGGGAGGTACTGAAGCTTTCTTT. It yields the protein CASSLVGQGGTEAFF.

Here the CDR3 DNA reads TGTGCCAGCAGCTTCAACAGGGCCAGCTCCTATAATTCACCCCTCCACTTT. Encoded protein: CASSFNRASSYNSPLHF. This chain connects TRBV11-2 to TRBJ1-6, with TRBD1 as a possible D gene (6 bases). This CDR3 spans 17 amino acids. V lost 3 bases and J lost 0, with 12 bases in between. Looked up from germline, CDR1 is SGHAT and CDR2 is FQNNGV.

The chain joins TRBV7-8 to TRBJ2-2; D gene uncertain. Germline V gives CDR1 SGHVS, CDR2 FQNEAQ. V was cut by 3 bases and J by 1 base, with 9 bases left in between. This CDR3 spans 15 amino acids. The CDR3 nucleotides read TGTGCCAGCAGCTTCGCGACACTGAACACCGGGGAGCTGTTTTTT. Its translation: CASSFATLNTGELFF. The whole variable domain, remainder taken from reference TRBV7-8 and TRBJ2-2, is GAGVSQSPRYKVAKRGQDVALRCDPISGHVSLFWYQQALGQGPEFLTYFQNEAQLDKSGLPSDRFFAERPEGSVSTLKIQRTQQEDSAVYLCASSFATLNTGELFFGEGSRLTVL.

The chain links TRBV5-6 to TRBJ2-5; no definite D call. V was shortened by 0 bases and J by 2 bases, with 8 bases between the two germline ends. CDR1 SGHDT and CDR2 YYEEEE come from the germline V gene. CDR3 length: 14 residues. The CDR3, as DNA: TGTGCCAGCAGCTTGGCAGGCCCTCAAGAGACCCAGTACTTC. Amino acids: CASSLAGPQETQYF.

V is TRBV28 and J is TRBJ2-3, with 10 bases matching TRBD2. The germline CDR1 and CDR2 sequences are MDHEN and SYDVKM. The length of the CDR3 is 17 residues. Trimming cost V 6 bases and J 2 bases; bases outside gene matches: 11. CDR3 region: CASSHGTTSGYTDTQYF. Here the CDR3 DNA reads TGTGCCAGCAGCCACGGGACGACTAGCGGGTACACAGATACGCAGTATTTT.

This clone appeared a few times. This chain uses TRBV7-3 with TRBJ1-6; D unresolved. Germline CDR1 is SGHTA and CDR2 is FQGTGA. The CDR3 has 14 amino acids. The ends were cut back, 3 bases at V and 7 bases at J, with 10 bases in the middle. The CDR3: CASSLYFSNSPLHF. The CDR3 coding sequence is TGTGCCAGCAGCTTGTACTTCTCGAATTCACCCCTCCACTTT.

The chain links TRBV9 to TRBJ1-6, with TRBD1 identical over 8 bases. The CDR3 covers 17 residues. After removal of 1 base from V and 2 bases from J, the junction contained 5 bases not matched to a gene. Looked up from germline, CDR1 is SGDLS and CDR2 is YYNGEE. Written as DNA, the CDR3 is TGTGCCAGCAGCGTATTCGCGACAGGGGCCTATAATTCACCCCTCCACTTT. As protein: CASSVFATGAYNSPLHF. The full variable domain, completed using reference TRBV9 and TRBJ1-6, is DSGVTQTPKHLITATGQRVTLRCSPRSGDLSVYWYQQSLDQGLQFLIQYYNGEERAKGNILERFSAQQFPDLHSELNLSSLELGDSALYFCASSVFATGAYNSPLHFGNGTRLTVT.

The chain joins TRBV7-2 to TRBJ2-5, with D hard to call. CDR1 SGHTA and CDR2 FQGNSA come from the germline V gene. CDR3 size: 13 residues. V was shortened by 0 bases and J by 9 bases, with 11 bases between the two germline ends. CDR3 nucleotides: TGTGCCAGCAGCTTAGCGGGCCCCTTGGCCCAGTACTTC. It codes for CASSLAGPLAQYF.

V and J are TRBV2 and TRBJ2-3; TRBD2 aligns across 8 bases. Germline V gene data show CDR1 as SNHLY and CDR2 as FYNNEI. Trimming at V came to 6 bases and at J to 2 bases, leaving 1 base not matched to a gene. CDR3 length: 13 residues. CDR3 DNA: TGTGCCAGCAGAGCGGGAGTCACAGATACGCAGTATTTT. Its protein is CASRAGVTDTQYF.

CDR3 protein: CASSSRDRSRDEKLFF. The CDR3 coding sequence is TGTGCCAGCAGCTCCCGAGACAGGTCGAGGGATGAAAAACTGTTTTTT. The V gene is TRBV28, the J gene TRBJ1-4, with TRBD1 as a possible D gene (6 bases). Germline V CDR1 and CDR2: MDHEN, SYDVKM. The ends were cut back, 6 bases at V and 6 bases at J, with 20 bases in the middle. The CDR3 loop spans 16 amino acids.